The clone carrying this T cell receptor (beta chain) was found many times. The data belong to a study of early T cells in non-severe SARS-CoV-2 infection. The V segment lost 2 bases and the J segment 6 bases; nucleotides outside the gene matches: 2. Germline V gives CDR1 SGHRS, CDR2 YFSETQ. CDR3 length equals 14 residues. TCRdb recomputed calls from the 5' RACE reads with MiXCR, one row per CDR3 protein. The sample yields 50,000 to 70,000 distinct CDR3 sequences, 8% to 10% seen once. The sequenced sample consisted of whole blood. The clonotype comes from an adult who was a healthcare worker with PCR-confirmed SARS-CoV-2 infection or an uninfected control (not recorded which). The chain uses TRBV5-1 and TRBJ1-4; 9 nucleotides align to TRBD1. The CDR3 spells CASSFRQGDEKLFF. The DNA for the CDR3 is TGCGCCAGCAGCTTTCGACAGGGGGATGAAAAACTGTTTTTT. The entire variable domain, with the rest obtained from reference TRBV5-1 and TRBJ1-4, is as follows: KAGVTQTPRYLIKTRGQQVTLSCSPISGHRSVSWYQQTPGQGLQFLFEYFSETQRNKGNFPGRFSGRQFSNSRSEMNVSTLELGDSALYLCASSFRQGDEKLFFGSGTQLSVL.